The 5 T cell receptor beta chains reported below all come from one sample, sequenced in a study of CD8+ T cells in alopecia areata. RNA was isolated and reverse transcribed to cDNA, the sequencing template. TCRdb keeps only in-frame clones here, not all; method: immunoSEQ multiplex PCR. Among some 51,000 clones, about 96% were seen once, and the ten largest hold around 24%. The material was CD8+ T cells sorted from blood, obtained at week 0. The receptor source for this set is a human donor with alopecia areata.

The chain recombines TRBV6-5 with TRBJ1-5; 8 bases are shared with TRBD1. Germline loops: CDR1 MNHEY, CDR2 SVGAGI. Trimming took 2 bases from V and 7 from J; bases not matched to a gene: 4. The CDR3 covers 14 residues. In nucleotides, the CDR3 is TGTGCCAGCAGTTACGGACAGGGCTCCCAGCCCCAGCATTTT. Translated, it gives CASSYGQGSQPQHF.

Relative to its sample, this clone is medium-sized. The chain joins TRBV19 to TRBJ1-5, with D hard to call. With 6 bases removed from V and 5 bases from J, the gap between germline ends came to 14 bases. Germline CDR1 is LNHDA and CDR2 is SQIVND (reference sequence). The CDR3 has 14 amino acids. The CDR3 DNA sequence: TGTGCCAGTAGCTTACCCGGGCCCCATCAGCCCCAGCATTTT. This encodes CASSLPGPHQPQHF.

The V gene is TRBV7-2, the J gene TRBJ2-1; D might be TRBD2 (6 bases). The CDR3 is 16 amino acids. V was cut by 2 bases and J by 5 bases, with 16 bases left in between. Looked up from germline, CDR1 is SGHTA and CDR2 is FQGNSA. This chain's CDR3 is CASSLLRTGLDNEQFF. CDR3 DNA sequence: TGTGCCAGCAGCTTATTAAGGACGGGACTCGACAATGAGCAGTTCTTC.

The V call is TRBV7-3, the J call TRBJ2-1; D might be TRBD1 or TRBD2, each matching 5 bases. Trimming took off 1 base at V and 3 bases at J, with 10 bases between the two ends. CDR3 size: 15 residues. Germline V gives CDR1 SGHTA, CDR2 FQGTGA. The CDR3 loop is CASSLSPGLYNEQFF. The CDR3 DNA is TGTGCCAGCAGCTTAAGCCCGGGGCTCTACAATGAGCAGTTCTTC.

Sample share makes this clone large. The chain recombines TRBV7-9 with TRBJ1-2; 7 nucleotides agree with TRBD1. V gave up 2 bases and J gave up 4 bases; unmatched junction bases: 10. Per germline, CDR1 SEHNR and CDR2 FQNEAQ (reference sequence). The CDR3 runs to 16 residues. In DNA form, the CDR3 reads TGTGCCAGCAGCTTAACAGGGGAAACGGCGGGCTATGGCTACACCTTC. It encodes CASSLTGETAGYGYTF.